A single T cell receptor (beta chain) is shown here with its context. TCRdb recomputed calls from the 5' RACE reads with MiXCR, one row per CDR3 protein. Seen here are some 460,000 distinct CDR3 sequences, over 12% observed once, and the top ten hold around 0.57%. Trimming stripped 8 bases from V and 4 bases from J, with 15 bases between. The CDR3 extends over 14 amino acids. CDR1 SEHNR and CDR2 FQNEAQ come from the germline V gene (reference sequence). The sample is drawn from a study of identical twins. Every one of the donors was a healthy Caucasian. These same records also appear under a second study, on yellow fever vaccine responses in identical twins.

Sequencing input: CD4+ T cells sorted from blood. This receptor was obtained from a young woman in good health. The V and J genes are TRBV7-9 and TRBJ2-1; a possible D gene is TRBD2 (6 bases). CDR3 amino acids: CASLSMGGYNEQFF. Here the CDR3 DNA reads TGTGCCAGCTTGTCCATGGGGGGTTACAATGAGCAGTTCTTC.